This TCR beta chain was sequenced during a study of CD4 T cells in relation to SARS-CoV-2 and coronaviruses. Whole-study context: Convalescent patients had median age around 42 years, range about 21 to 72.

On this clone itself: What it recognizes is unknown.

Deep TCR-beta sequencing used DNA from uncultured naive and memory CD4+ T cells. Assay used: immunoSEQ multiplex PCR; TCRdb lists only in-frame clones, some missing. The sample yields approximately 37,000 clones, 70% to 90% seen once. Study outcomes and limitations: Samples before the pandemic and after infection were not matched within any donor.

This clonotype was sampled from an adult with COVID-19. The sequenced sample consisted of memory CD4+ T cells from PBMCs.

DNA of the CDR3: TGCGCCAGCAGCATTGGCGGGGCCTCCTACGAGCAGTACTTC. Translation: CASSIGGASYEQYF. The chain carries TRBV5-1 and TRBJ2-7; D may be TRBD2 (6 bases). Trimming shortened V by 4 bases and J by 0 bases, and 11 bases separated the two germline ends. Germline CDR1 and CDR2: SGHRS and YFSETQ. CDR3 length: 14 residues. Using reference TRBV5-1 and TRBJ2-7 for the parts outside the CDR3, the full variable domain is KAGVTQTPRYLIKTRGQQVTLSCSPISGHRSVSWYQQTPGQGLQFLFEYFSETQRNKGNFPGRFSGRQFSNSRSEMNVSTLELGDSALYLCASSIGGASYEQYFGPGTRLTVT.